The entry below describes one T cell receptor (beta chain). Authors' methods: For nucleated cells, counts were estimated from reference gene primer amplification. The assay was immunoSEQ multiplex PCR, and TCRdb's table has in-frame clones only and misses some. The DNA gave D and trimming, while V, J and clone size come from that table. Here the sample spans some 62,000 clones, 80% to 90% being singletons. The data stem from a study of blood T cell repertoires in COVID-19. At the level of the study: T cells, B-cell-depleted T cells, or PBMCs supplied cDNA or gDNA.

The material sequenced was peripheral blood. The source of this sequence is a woman aged 60 to 75 with COVID-19, enrolled during active disease.

The CDR3 protein is CASMASGGQGETYEQYF. The DNA for the CDR3 is TGTGCCAGCATGGCTTCAGGTGGTCAGGGGGAGACCTACGAGCAGTACTTC. The rearrangement joins TRBV28 to TRBJ2-7; 7 bases map to TRBD1. CDR3 length equals 17 residues. V dropped 7 bases and J dropped 2; count of bases not matched to a gene: 17. The germline V gene encodes CDR1 MDHEN and CDR2 SYDVKM.